One and the same sample provided the 22 T cell receptor beta chains below, sequenced in a study of shared clonotypes between healthy human individuals. Selected positively for CCR7 and CD45RO-negative, naive CD8 cells excluded terminally differentiated effector memory CD45RA+ cells. Sequenced by immunoSEQ multiplex PCR; TCRdb stores in-frame clones only, minus some. The table shows roughly 2 million clones, with approximately 94% occurring only once. The specimen was naive CD8+ T cells sorted from blood. The receptor set was obtained from a young man in good health.

The J gene is TRBJ2-3, the V gene TRBV29-1; TRBD1 aligns across 12 bases. With 4 bases clipped from V and 2 bases from J, the junction kept 7 bases outside the gene matches. Per the germline V gene, CDR1 is SQVTM and CDR2 is ANQGSEA. CDR3 length: 16 residues. CDR3: CSVGDRDRGPTDTQYF. The CDR3 DNA reads as TGCAGCGTTGGGGACCGGGACAGGGGGCCCACAGATACGCAGTATTTT.

V and J are TRBV28 and TRBJ2-5; 7 nucleotides match TRBD2. The CDR3 totals 14 residues. Germline V gene sequence: CDR1 MDHEN, CDR2 SYDVKM. J lost 1 base, V lost 4 bases, and 3 bases had no gene match. The DNA of the CDR3 is TGTGCCAGCAGTTGGGGGGGGATCCAAGAGACCCAGTACTTC. Protein sequence: CASSWGGIQETQYF. The variable domain in full, completed from reference TRBV28 and TRBJ2-5, reads DVKVTQSSRYLVKRTGEKVFLECVQDMDHENMFWYRQDPGLGLRLIYFSYDVKMKEKGDIPEGYSVSREKKERFSLILESASTNQTSMYLCASSWGGIQETQYFGPGTRLLVL.

The CDR3 DNA reads as TGCGCCAGCAGCCAAGATAGCTGGACTGAAGCTTTCTTT. It codes for CASSQDSWTEAFF. The gene calls are TRBV4-3 and TRBJ1-1, with D hard to call. CDR1 and CDR2 (germline): LGHNA, YSLEER. The V gene lost 0 bases and the J gene lost 5 bases, with 7 bases spanning the gap. This CDR3 is built from 13 residues.

This chain links TRBV14 with TRBJ2-2, with TRBD1 identical over 9 bases. CDR1 is SGHDN and CDR2 is FVKESK in the germline V gene. Trimming took 0 bases from V and 4 from J; bases not matched to a gene: 6. CDR3 length: 17 amino acids. DNA for the CDR3: TGTGCCAGCAGCCAAGATGATTTGACAGGGGGCACCGGGGAGCTGTTTTTT. Protein product: CASSQDDLTGGTGELFF. Full variable domain (remainder filled in from reference TRBV14 and TRBJ2-2): EAGVTQFPSHSVIEKGQTVTLRCDPISGHDNLYWYRRVMGKEIKFLLHFVKESKQDESGMPNNRFLAERTGGTYSTLKVQPAELEDSGVYFCASSQDDLTGGTGELFFGEGSRLTVL.

The CDR3 DNA sequence: TGTGCCAGCTCACCGGGGCCAGGGGGGTTCTATGGCTACACCTTC. This codes for CASSPGPGGFYGYTF. The chain couples TRBV18 to TRBJ1-2, with 7 bases that match TRBD1. Looked up from germline, CDR1 is KGHSH and CDR2 is LQKENI. This CDR3 comprises 15 residues. J was trimmed by 4 bases and V by 3 bases; bases with no gene match: 8.

This chain uses TRBV6-1 with TRBJ2-2; 8 bases match TRBD1. Germline V gene sequence: CDR1 MNHNS, CDR2 SASEGT. The CDR3 extends over 17 amino acids. Trimming cost V 0 bases and J 3 bases; bases outside gene matches: 6. In DNA, the CDR3 is TGTGCCAGCAGTGAAGCACCGGACAGGGAAGACACCGGGGAGCTGTTTTTT. The encoded protein is CASSEAPDREDTGELFF.

V is TRBV27 and J is TRBJ1-1; D is unclear. Deletions cut 4 bases from V and 0 bases from J, with 12 bases between. Looked up from germline, CDR1 is MNHEY and CDR2 is SMNVEV (reference sequence). The CDR3 is made up of 15 amino acids. CDR3 sequence (DNA): TGTGCCAGCAGTTCCTCGACCTTCATGAACACTGAAGCTTTCTTT. This translates into CASSSSTFMNTEAFF.

This sequence joins TRBV7-9 and TRBJ2-7; TRBD1 aligns across 11 bases. V trimming: 8 bases; J trimming: 5 bases; junction bases outside the gene matches: 2. The germline gives CDR1 SEHNR, CDR2 FQNEAQ (reference sequence). The CDR3 is 12 residues long. CDR3 nucleotides: TGTGCCAGCGGGACAGGGGGGGACGAGCAGTACTTC. Translating gives CASGTGGDEQYF.

The rearrangement uses TRBV2 and TRBJ1-2; a possible D gene is TRBD1 (5 bases). V lost 2 bases to trimming and J lost 2 bases, with 15 bases between them. The CDR3 has 16 residues. The germline gives CDR1 SNHLY, CDR2 FYNNEI. This chain's CDR3 is CASSESDDGGNYGYTF. CDR3 DNA: TGTGCCAGCAGTGAAAGTGATGACGGGGGGAACTATGGCTACACCTTC.

The rearrangement uses TRBV30 and TRBJ2-2; either TRBD1 or TRBD2 may supply D (6 bases each). Germline V CDR1 and CDR2: GTSNPN, SVGIG (reference sequence). The CDR3 is 12 amino acids. V was shortened by 5 bases and J by 5 bases, with 9 bases between the two germline ends. DNA of the CDR3: TGTGCCTGGGAAGGGGGGACCGGGGAGCTGTTTTTT. Its translation: CAWEGGTGELFF.

The chain couples TRBV7-8 to TRBJ2-5, with D possibly called TRBD1 or TRBD2 (5 bases each). Trimming took 2 bases from V and 5 from J, leaving 9 bases between them. This CDR3 contains 13 residues. CDR1 is SGHVS, CDR2 FQNEAQ, per germline. The CDR3 sequence: CASSLFEGETQYF. The CDR3 DNA follows: TGTGCCAGCAGCTTATTCGAGGGGGAGACCCAGTACTTC.

The chain uses TRBV7-9 and TRBJ2-7; D might be TRBD2 (6 bases). The CDR3 is 17 amino acids. CDR1 SEHNR and CDR2 FQNEAQ come from the germline V gene (reference sequence). V lost 0 bases and J lost 1, with 16 bases in between. The CDR3 DNA is TGTGCCAGCAGCTTAGCGCGGGGAGGTATCGTATCCTACGAGCAGTACTTC. Translating it yields CASSLARGGIVSYEQYF.

Of note for this clone: Other DNA sequences in this specimen translate into the identical CDR3. The chain is built from TRBV11-2 and TRBJ2-7; 10 nucleotides align to TRBD2. The CDR3 has 14 amino acids. Germline V gene sequence: CDR1 SGHAT, CDR2 FQNNGV. V lost 4 bases to trimming and J lost 3 bases; unmatched junction nucleotides: 3. The CDR3 DNA sequence: TGTGCCAGCAGCTGGACTAGCGGAAACTACGAGCAGTACTTC. This encodes CASSWTSGNYEQYF. The full variable domain, in which reference TRBV11-2 and TRBJ2-7 provide the parts outside the CDR3, is EAGVAQSPRYKIIEKRQSVAFWCNPISGHATLYWYQQILGQGPKLLIQFQNNGVVDDSQLPKDRFSAERLKGVDSTLKIQPAKLEDSAVYLCASSWTSGNYEQYFGPGTRLTVT.

The chain joins TRBV5-1 to TRBJ1-6, with D uncertain. The CDR3 covers 21 residues. Germline CDR1 is SGHRS and CDR2 is YFSETQ. The V and J ends lost 0 bases and 4 bases respectively, with 26 bases between them. The CDR3 spells CASSLGFEIADVGFYNSPLHF. For the CDR3, the DNA is TGCGCCAGCAGCTTGGGGTTCGAGATAGCTGACGTGGGGTTTTATAATTCACCCCTCCACTTT.

The V call is TRBV29-1, the J call TRBJ2-7; TRBD1 might be the D (5 bases). V was shortened by 1 base and J by 4 bases, with 11 bases between the two germline ends. This CDR3 has 13 amino acids. Germline V gives CDR1 SQVTM, CDR2 ANQGSEA. This CDR3 is CSVEAGQAYEQYF. The CDR3, as DNA: TGCAGCGTTGAAGCAGGGCAGGCTTACGAGCAGTACTTC.

V is TRBV10-3 and J is TRBJ2-2; D perhaps matches TRBD1 (5 bases). The germline gives CDR1 ENHRY, CDR2 SYGVKD. V dropped 8 bases and J dropped 8 bases, with 21 bases sitting between them. The CDR3 consists of 15 residues. CDR3: CAIPIRDGNSGELFF. The CDR3 DNA sequence: TGTGCCATCCCTATCAGGGATGGTAACTCTGGGGAGCTGTTTTTT.

CDR3 in amino acids: CASSLTPGQGPETQYF. DNA for the CDR3: TGTGCCAGCAGTCTCACTCCGGGACAGGGGCCGGAGACCCAGTACTTC. The chain uses TRBV28 and TRBJ2-5, with 10 positions matching TRBD1. CDR3 length: 16 amino acids. CDR1 and CDR2 (germline): MDHEN, SYDVKM. V was clipped by 5 bases and J by 5 bases; unmatched bases: 11.

The rearrangement links TRBV7-9 to TRBJ2-1, with a weak D call TRBD1 (6 bases). There are 13 residues in the CDR3. V lost 2 bases and J lost 5, with 7 bases in between. CDR1 and CDR2 from the germline V gene are SEHNR and FQNEAQ (reference sequence). CDR3 region: CASSLNRDNEQFF. CDR3 nucleotide sequence: TGTGCCAGCAGCTTAAACAGGGACAATGAGCAGTTCTTC. The full variable domain, its missing parts supplied by reference TRBV7-9 and TRBJ2-1, is DTGVSQNPRHKITKRGQNVTFRCDPISEHNRLYWYRQTLGQGPEFLTYFQNEAQLEKSRLLSDRFSAERPKGSFSTLEIQRTEQGDSAMYLCASSLNRDNEQFFGPGTRLTVL.

The chain combines TRBV6-6 with TRBJ2-7; D is perhaps TRBD2 (5 bases). Per the germline V gene, CDR1 is MNHNY and CDR2 is SVGAGI (reference sequence). The CDR3 consists of 15 residues. Trimming pared 6 bases from V and 5 bases from J, leaving 20 bases between. The CDR3 coding sequence is TGTGCCAGCAGCCTTTGGTGGGAGTGGCTCGACGAGCAGTACTTC. Protein sequence: CASSLWWEWLDEQYF.

V gene TRBV11-1 combines with J gene TRBJ2-1, with D uncertain. The germline V gene encodes CDR1 SGHAT and CDR2 FQDESV (reference sequence). This CDR3 contains 13 residues. Deletions cut 5 bases from V and 3 bases from J, with 8 bases between. The CDR3 region is CASSTYSYNEQFF. The CDR3 DNA is TGTGCCAGCAGCACCTACAGCTACAATGAGCAGTTCTTC.

This chain uses TRBV9 with TRBJ2-3; the D is unclear. Per germline, CDR1 SGDLS and CDR2 YYNGEE. V lost 2 bases and J lost 6, with 13 bases in between. This CDR3 contains 14 residues. CDR3: CASSVGMPFDTQYF. In DNA form, the CDR3 reads TGTGCCAGCAGCGTGGGCATGCCCTTCGATACGCAGTATTTT.

The chain links TRBV27 to TRBJ2-7; the match to TRBD2 covers 7 bases. V shed 3 bases, J shed 2 bases, and the junction held 10 bases outside the gene matches. Germline values: CDR1 MNHEY, CDR2 SMNVEV (reference sequence). This CDR3 is 16 amino acids long. The CDR3 protein is CASSFEGGSGPYEQYF. CDR3 in DNA: TGTGCCAGCAGTTTCGAGGGCGGGAGTGGGCCCTACGAGCAGTACTTC.